These 4 T cell receptor beta chains were all obtained from the same sample, sequenced in a study of T cell repertoires in cytomegalovirus infection. Each CDR3 protein is one row after TCRdb ran MiXCR on the reads. This table holds 170,000 or so distinct CDR3 sequences, 17% found once. The specimen sequenced was CD8+ T cells from PBMCs. The receptor source for this set is a human donor in good health (CMV status not recorded). Some clones in this sample may be carry-over from other donors' samples.

The rearrangement links TRBV6-2 or TRBV6-3 to TRBJ1-2; D may be TRBD1 (6 bases). Germline-derived CDR1 and CDR2 are MNHEY and SVGEGT. V was pared by 2 bases and J by 2 bases, with 9 bases between. There are 14 residues in the CDR3. The CDR3 region is CASSYPGTNYGYTF. CDR3 coding DNA: TGTGCCAGCAGTTACCCGGGGACAAACTATGGCTACACCTTC.

CDR3 sequence reads: CASSLYQGAEGAFF. CDR3 nucleotide sequence: TGCGCCAGCAGCCTATACCAGGGGGCGGAGGGGGCTTTCTTT. The V gene is TRBV4-3, the J gene TRBJ1-1; 8 positions agree with TRBD1. This CDR3 comprises 14 residues. With 4 bases clipped from V and 11 bases from J, the junction kept 12 bases outside the gene matches. Germline lookup yields CDR1 LGHNA and CDR2 YSLEER.

This clonotype occurred a few times. This chain uses TRBV20-1 with TRBJ2-7; 8 positions agree with TRBD1. The V segment lost 6 bases and the J segment 3 bases; nucleotides outside the gene matches: 7. Germline lookup yields CDR1 DFQATT and CDR2 SNEGSKA (reference sequence). This CDR3 spans 13 amino acids. In DNA form, the CDR3 reads TGCAGTGCCAGGACAGGGACCCACTACGAGCAGTACTTC. It is translated as CSARTGTHYEQYF.

A few counts support this clonotype. The V and J genes are TRBV7-9 and TRBJ2-5; 7 nucleotides match TRBD1. CDR1 and CDR2 (germline): SEHNR, FQNEAQ (reference sequence). The V gene end was trimmed by 6 bases and the J gene end by 1 base; junction bases not matched to a gene: 5. This CDR3 has 14 residues. The CDR3 nucleotides are TGTGCCAGCAGACCTAACAGGGGCCAAGAGACCCAGTACTTC. It translates to CASRPNRGQETQYF.